This T cell receptor (beta chain) was identified during a study of radiation and T cells in renal cell carcinoma. Only in-frame clones appear in the TCRdb table, and some are missing; sequencing was by immunoSEQ multiplex PCR. Of some 26,000 clones detected, 81% appear once; the ten largest clones hold approximately 30%. Germline V gives CDR1 SEHNR, CDR2 FQNEAQ (reference sequence). The V gene lost 4 bases and the J gene lost 0 bases, with 13 bases spanning the gap. This CDR3 spans 17 amino acids. Time point described: blood 2 weeks post-SBRT. Sample treatment: 15 Gy SBRT to primary tumor, nephrectomy 4 weeks later.

This sample comprised blood, obtained from a patient whose treatment included radiotherapy and nephrectomy. The sequence was obtained from a man between 60 and 75 years old with renal cell carcinoma. This rearrangement joins TRBV7-9 to TRBJ2-6; D ambiguous. The CDR3 is CASSSLGLDSGANVLTF. DNA for the CDR3: TGTGCCAGCAGCTCCCTGGGGTTGGACTCTGGGGCCAACGTCCTGACTTTC.